This T cell receptor (beta chain) originates from a study of CD8+CD57+ T cells in acquired aplastic anemia. Study at large: Across the sorted CD4+ and CD8+ cells, DNA amounts averaged roughly 3 ug.

This clonotype showed up just once. The antigen is undetermined. TCR beta VDJ and CDR3 were profiled, and genomic DNA was the template. From the reads, TCRdb called clonotypes with MiXCR, one entry per CDR3 protein. Here the sample spans approximately 57,000 distinct CDR3 sequences, just over 55% being singletons. CDR1 is SGHDN and CDR2 is FVKESK in the germline V gene. CDR3 length: 17 amino acids. Deletions cut 0 bases from V and 4 bases from J, with 18 bases between. Patients chosen for sequencing had shown CD8+CD57+ cell expansion by flow cytometry. Study-wide results and caveats: Patients and controls were not found to differ significantly in CD8+ Simpson's diversity.

The J gene is TRBJ1-1, the V gene TRBV14, with TRBD1 as a possible D gene (5 bases). The sample consisted of sorted CD4+, CD8+, or CD8+CD57+ T cells (not recorded which) from PBMCs. This clonotype was obtained from a human donor with aplastic anemia. CDR3 loop: CASSQESGVEKATEAFF. The CDR3 DNA sequence: TGTGCCAGCAGCCAAGAGTCGGGGGTTGAAAAGGCCACTGAAGCTTTCTTT.